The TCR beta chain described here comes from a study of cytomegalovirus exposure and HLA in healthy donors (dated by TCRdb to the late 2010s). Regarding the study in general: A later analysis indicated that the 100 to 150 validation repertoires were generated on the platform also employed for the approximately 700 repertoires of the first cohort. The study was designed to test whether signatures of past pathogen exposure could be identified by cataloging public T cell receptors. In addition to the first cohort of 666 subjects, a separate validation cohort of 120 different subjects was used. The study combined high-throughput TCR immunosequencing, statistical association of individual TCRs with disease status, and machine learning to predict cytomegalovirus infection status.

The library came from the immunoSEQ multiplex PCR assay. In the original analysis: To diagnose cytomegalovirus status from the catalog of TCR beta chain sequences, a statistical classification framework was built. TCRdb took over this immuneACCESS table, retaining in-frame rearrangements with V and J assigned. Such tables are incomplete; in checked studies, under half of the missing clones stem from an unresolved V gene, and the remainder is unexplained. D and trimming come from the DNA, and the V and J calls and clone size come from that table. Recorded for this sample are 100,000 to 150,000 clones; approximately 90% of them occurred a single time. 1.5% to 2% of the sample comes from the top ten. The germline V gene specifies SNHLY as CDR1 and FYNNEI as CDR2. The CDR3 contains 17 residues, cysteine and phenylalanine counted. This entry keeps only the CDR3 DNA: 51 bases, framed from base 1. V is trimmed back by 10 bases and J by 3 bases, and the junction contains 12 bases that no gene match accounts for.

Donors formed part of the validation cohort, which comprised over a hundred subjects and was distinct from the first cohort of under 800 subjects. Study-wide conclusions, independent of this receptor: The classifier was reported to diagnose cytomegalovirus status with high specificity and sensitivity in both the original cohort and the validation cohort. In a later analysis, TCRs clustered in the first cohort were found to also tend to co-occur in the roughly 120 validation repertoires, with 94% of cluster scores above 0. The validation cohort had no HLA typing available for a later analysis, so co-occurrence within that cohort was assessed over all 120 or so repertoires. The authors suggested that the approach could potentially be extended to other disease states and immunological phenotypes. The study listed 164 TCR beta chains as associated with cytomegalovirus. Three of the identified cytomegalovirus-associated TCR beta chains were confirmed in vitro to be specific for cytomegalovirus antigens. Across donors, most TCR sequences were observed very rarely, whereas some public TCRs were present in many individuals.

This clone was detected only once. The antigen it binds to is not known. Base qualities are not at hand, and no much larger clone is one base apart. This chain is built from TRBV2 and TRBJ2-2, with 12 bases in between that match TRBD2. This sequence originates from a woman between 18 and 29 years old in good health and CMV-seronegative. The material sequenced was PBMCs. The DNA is TGTGCCATCCGACCCCTAGCGGGGGGGGTGTACACCGGGGAGCTGTTTTTT. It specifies CAIRPLAGGVYTGELFF. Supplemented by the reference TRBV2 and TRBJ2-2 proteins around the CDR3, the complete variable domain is EPEVTQTPSHQVTQMGQEVILRCVPISNHLYFYWYRQILGQKVEFLVSFYNNEISEKSEIFDDQFSVERPDGSNFTLKIRSTKLEDSAMYFCAIRPLAGGVYTGELFFGEGSRLTVL.